The 31 T cell receptor beta chains listed next were all sequenced from one sample in a study of beta chain features in type 1 diabetes. The isolated RNA, all of it, was reverse transcribed, so expressed TCRB transcripts were what got sequenced. Libraries were prepared by immunoSEQ multiplex PCR; TCRdb keeps only in-frame clonotypes and omits some of them. The table records roughly 350,000 clones, more than 9.5% of them present only once. The sample was naive CD4+ T cells from blood. The origin of the receptors is a woman under 40 in good health.

This clone came up a few times. CDR3 residues: CASSKTGEYYGYTF. DNA of the CDR3: TGTGCCAGCAGTAAGACAGGGGAGTACTATGGCTACACCTTC. The V call is TRBV6-5, the J call TRBJ1-2; TRBD1 matches at 8 bases. The CDR3 spans 14 residues. Per germline, CDR1 MNHEY and CDR2 SVGAGI. J was trimmed by 3 bases and V by 5 bases; bases with no gene match: 5.

This chain uses TRBV6-4 with TRBJ2-7; D is uncertain. From germline, CDR1 is MRHNA and CDR2 SNTAGT. Trimming left V 6 bases short and J 1 base short, with 13 bases between. CDR3 length: 14 amino acids. The chain's CDR3 is CASRDGQTSYEQYF. In nucleotides, the CDR3 is TGTGCCAGCAGGGACGGCCAAACGTCCTACGAGCAGTACTTC.

This clone turned up a few times. Other DNA variants within this sample encode the same CDR3. The chain joins TRBV7-3 to TRBJ2-1; D unresolved. Between the trimmed V and J ends, which lost 5 bases and 3 bases, there was a span of 11 bases. The CDR3 length is 14 residues. Germline CDR1 reads SGHTA; CDR2 reads FQGTGA. The CDR3 sequence is CASSPGGSYNEQFF. The CDR3 coding sequence is TGTGCCAGCAGCCCTGGTGGTAGCTACAATGAGCAGTTCTTC.

The chain joins TRBV2 to TRBJ1-1; D remains ambiguous. The germline CDR1 and CDR2 sequences are SNHLY and FYNNEI. Trimming left V 3 bases short and J 6 bases short, with 14 bases between. The CDR3 extends over 14 amino acids. CDR3 sequence: CASSDNGVSPEAFF. The CDR3 DNA follows: TGTGCCAGCAGTGATAACGGGGTGTCCCCTGAAGCTTTCTTT.

The V gene is TRBV9, the J gene TRBJ1-1; D unresolved. CDR1 and CDR2 (germline): SGDLS, YYNGEE. This CDR3 has 13 residues. Between the trimmed V and J ends, which lost 7 bases and 0 bases, there was a span of 10 bases. The CDR3 here is CASGEQLNTEAFF. The CDR3 DNA follows: TGTGCCAGCGGTGAACAGTTGAACACTGAAGCTTTCTTT.

This clone occurred a few times. This chain connects TRBV6-6 to TRBJ2-1; tentatively, D is TRBD2 (6 bases). V was cut by 10 bases and J by 7 bases, with 26 bases left in between. The CDR3 covers 16 residues. Germline CDR1 MNHNY, CDR2 SVGAGI (reference sequence). DNA for the CDR3: TGTGCCACCGGAGACGGAAGGAGGGCCGTGGGGAATGAGCAGTTCTTC. As protein: CATGDGRRAVGNEQFF.

This clone appeared a few times. The V and J genes are TRBV28 and TRBJ1-2; 7 nucleotides match TRBD1. After removal of 5 bases from V and 4 bases from J, the junction contained 7 bases not matched to a gene. The CDR3 totals 14 residues. CDR1 and CDR2 from the germline V gene are MDHEN and SYDVKM. CDR3 sequence: CASSPGDSFYGYTF. The CDR3 DNA sequence: TGTGCCAGCAGTCCCGGGGACAGTTTCTATGGCTACACCTTC.

This chain uses TRBV6-1 with TRBJ2-5; TRBD1 is a possible D gene (5 bases). This CDR3 comprises 13 residues. V lost 4 bases to trimming and J lost 2 bases, with 8 bases between them. Looked up from germline, CDR1 is MNHNS and CDR2 is SASEGT. CDR3 residues: CASSGTPQETQYF. The CDR3 region has the DNA TGTGCCAGCAGTGGGACACCACAAGAGACCCAGTACTTC.

This clone was counted only a few times. This rearrangement joins TRBV29-1 to TRBJ1-2; D is unresolved. This CDR3 comprises 16 residues. Looked up from germline, CDR1 is SQVTM and CDR2 is ANQGSEA. V was clipped by 1 base and J by 4 bases, with 19 bases between them. The DNA for the CDR3 is TGCAGCGTTGAAGGGTCGGGAGCGGCGAATCCCTATGGCTACACCTTC. It yields the protein CSVEGSGAANPYGYTF. Full variable domain (remainder filled in from reference TRBV29-1 and TRBJ1-2): SAVISQKPSRDICQRGTSLTIQCQVDSQVTMMFWYRQQPGQSLTLIATANQGSEATYESGFVIDKFPISRPNLTFSTLTVSNMSPEDSSIYLCSVEGSGAANPYGYTFGSGTRLTVV.

The chain combines TRBV4-1 with TRBJ2-6; the match to TRBD2 covers 9 bases. From germline, CDR1 is MGHRA and CDR2 YSYEKL. This CDR3 spans 18 amino acids. Trimming at V came to 1 base and at J to 0 bases, leaving 4 bases not matched to a gene. DNA of the CDR3: TGCGCCAGCAGCCAAGCTCTAGCGGGATTCTCTGGGGCCAACGTCCTGACTTTC. Translated, it gives CASSQALAGFSGANVLTF.

J is TRBJ2-7 and V is TRBV6-6; 10 nucleotides match TRBD2. The CDR3 length is 15 residues. Germline V gene sequence: CDR1 MNHNY, CDR2 SVGAGI (reference sequence). V lost 2 bases to trimming and J lost 3 bases; unmatched junction nucleotides: 4. As DNA, the CDR3 is TGTGCCAGCAGTTACAGTACTAGCGGGATCTACGAGCAGTACTTC. This translates into CASSYSTSGIYEQYF.

CDR3 DNA: TGTGCCAGCAGTTCCGGACAGAGCTATGGCTACACCTTC. Translated: CASSSGQSYGYTF. J is TRBJ1-2 and V is TRBV28; weak D call: TRBD1 (6 bases). V was shortened by 4 bases and J by 4 bases, with 10 bases between the two germline ends. Germline assignment: CDR1 MDHEN and CDR2 SYDVKM. The length of the CDR3 is 13 residues.

This clone was seen a few times. The chain employs TRBV4-3 and TRBJ2-3; D might be TRBD1 (5 bases). Germline CDR1 is LGHNA and CDR2 is YSLEER. The ends were cut back, 0 bases at V and 4 bases at J, with 11 bases in the middle. The CDR3 consists of 15 residues. The CDR3, as DNA: TGCGCCAGCAGCCAAGAGCTCAGGGTGGCAGATACGCAGTATTTT. This sequence encodes CASSQELRVADTQYF.

The rearrangement links TRBV10-3 to TRBJ2-3; 7 bases map to TRBD2. The CDR3 has 16 amino acids. V was clipped by 4 bases and J by 5 bases; unmatched bases: 12. Germline assignment: CDR1 ENHRY and CDR2 SYGVKD. CDR3 in amino acids: CAISGPLAERVDTQYF. The CDR3, as DNA: TGTGCCATCAGTGGACCCCTAGCGGAAAGGGTAGATACGCAGTATTTT.

The chain uses TRBV5-5 and TRBJ2-5; D call uncertain. Deletions cut 4 bases from V and 2 bases from J, with 9 bases between. Germline-derived CDR1 and CDR2 are SGHKS and YYEKEE (reference sequence). This CDR3 contains 13 residues. DNA of the CDR3: TGTGCCAGCAGCGGCACACCTCAAGAGACCCAGTACTTC. Its translation: CASSGTPQETQYF.

There are a few counts of this clone. This chain connects TRBV30 to TRBJ1-2, with 7 bases matching TRBD1. CDR1 and CDR2 from the germline V gene are GTSNPN and SVGIG (reference sequence). After removal of 0 bases from V and 0 bases from J, the junction contained 13 bases not matched to a gene. The CDR3 extends over 18 amino acids. CDR3 protein: CAWSVTGDLLQPNYGYTF. In nucleotides, the CDR3 is TGTGCCTGGAGTGTCACAGGGGACCTACTTCAACCTAACTATGGCTACACCTTC.

CDR3 in DNA: TGCAGCGTTATCCTCAATGAGCAGTTCTTC. Protein sequence: CSVILNEQFF. The chain combines TRBV29-1 with TRBJ2-1, with no clear D. The CDR3 is 10 residues long. Trimming removed 5 bases from V and 6 bases from J, with 5 bases in between. The germline CDR1 and CDR2 sequences are SQVTM and ANQGSEA.

The chain joins TRBV18 to TRBJ2-1; 8 bases align to TRBD1. Germline V gene sequence: CDR1 KGHSH, CDR2 LQKENI. V lost 3 bases and J lost 2; bases outside the gene matches: 3. The CDR3 has 15 residues. This CDR3 is CASSPGQVTYNEQFF. The CDR3 DNA follows: TGTGCCAGCTCACCGGGACAGGTGACCTACAATGAGCAGTTCTTC. Complete variable domain (other parts from reference TRBV18 and TRBJ2-1): NAGVMQNPRHLVRRRGQEARLRCSPMKGHSHVYWYRQLPEEGLKFMVYLQKENIIDESGMPKERFSAEFPKEGPSILRIQQVVRGDSAAYFCASSPGQVTYNEQFFGPGTRLTVL.

This chain uses TRBV10-3 with TRBJ2-7, with D possibly matching TRBD1 (6 bases). CDR3 length equals 16 residues. Trimming removed 0 bases at V and 2 bases at J, with 14 bases between. Germline CDR1 and CDR2: ENHRY and SYGVKD. The DNA of the CDR3 is TGTGCCATCAGTGAGTCCGGGGTAAAGGGGGCCTACGAGCAGTACTTC. Translation gives CAISESGVKGAYEQYF.

This clone has a handful of counts. The gene calls are TRBV7-8 and TRBJ2-7; 7 nucleotides match TRBD1. The CDR3 is made up of 15 amino acids. The trim removed 2 bases at V and 3 bases at J, leaving 7 bases unmatched. Germline CDR1 and CDR2: SGHVS and FQNEAQ. The CDR3 coding sequence is TGTGCCAGCAGCTTAAGAGGGGGCAACAACTACGAGCAGTACTTC. Its translation is CASSLRGGNNYEQYF.

This clone came up a few times. V and J are TRBV4-3 and TRBJ1-1, with D possibly TRBD1 on 6 matching bases. This CDR3 is built from 15 residues. V was trimmed by 3 bases and J by 1 base, leaving 12 bases between them. Per the germline V gene, CDR1 is LGHNA and CDR2 is YSLEER. The CDR3 protein is CASSQAGQRNTEAFF. Here the CDR3 DNA reads TGCGCCAGCAGCCAGGCTGGACAGCGGAACACTGAAGCTTTCTTT.

This sequence joins TRBV5-1 and TRBJ2-7; 7 nucleotides match TRBD1. Germline V gene sequence: CDR1 SGHRS, CDR2 YFSETQ. The V and J ends lost 4 bases and 2 bases, in that order; junction bases with no gene match: 6. This CDR3 is built from 14 residues. The CDR3, as DNA: TGCGCCAGCAGCACGCCGGACAGGACCTACGAGCAGTACTTC. Amino acid sequence: CASSTPDRTYEQYF.

The rearrangement joins TRBV29-1 to TRBJ2-3, with 8 positions matching TRBD2. Trimming at V came to 7 bases and at J to 4 bases, leaving 13 bases not matched to a gene. The CDR3 has 15 residues. The germline gives CDR1 SQVTM, CDR2 ANQGSEA. CDR3 protein: CSARSKREPSDTQYF. CDR3 DNA sequence: TGCAGCGCCCGGTCCAAGCGGGAGCCTTCAGATACGCAGTATTTT.

In its sample, this clone was seen a few times. The chain employs TRBV2 and TRBJ1-2; D gene ambiguous. V lost 6 bases to trimming and J lost 0 bases, with 11 bases between them. CDR1 SNHLY and CDR2 FYNNEI come from the germline V gene. The length of the CDR3 is 14 residues. The CDR3 DNA follows: TGTGCCAGCAGACCAACAGTGACTAACTATGGCTACACCTTC. It specifies CASRPTVTNYGYTF.

DNA of the CDR3: TGTGCCAGCTCACCACCGAAGGGGGCCGCCACCTACGAGCAGTACTTC. This codes for CASSPPKGAATYEQYF. The J gene is TRBJ2-7, the V gene TRBV18; 7 positions match TRBD1. This CDR3 region has 16 residues. Germline CDR1 is KGHSH and CDR2 is LQKENI. After removal of 0 bases from V and 2 bases from J, the junction contained 7 bases not matched to a gene.

As DNA, the CDR3 is TGTGCCAGCAGCCGGGACAGGGGAGTTAGCGAGCAGTACTTC. Its translation: CASSRDRGVSEQYF. The chain uses TRBV2 and TRBJ2-7; TRBD1 agrees at 10 bases. V lost 6 bases, J lost 6 bases, and 8 bases stayed unmatched. Germline CDR1 is SNHLY and CDR2 is FYNNEI. CDR3 length equals 14 residues.

This clone was seen a few times. The same CDR3 is also encoded by other DNA sequences in this sample. The V gene is TRBV4-3, the J gene TRBJ2-7; TRBD1 matches at 8 bases. The CDR3 spans 15 residues. Germline V lookup: CDR1 LGHNA, CDR2 YSLEER. J lost 3 bases, V lost 0 bases, and 4 bases had no gene match. As DNA, the CDR3 is TGCGCCAGCAGCCAAGACTCAGGGGGCAGCTACGAGCAGTACTTC. It codes for CASSQDSGGSYEQYF.

The CDR3 nucleotides read TGTGCCAGCAACTCTGCCTACGAGCAGTACTTC. Protein: CASNSAYEQYF. This chain uses TRBV28 with TRBJ2-7, with D uncertain. CDR1 is MDHEN and CDR2 is SYDVKM in the germline V gene. This CDR3 is built from 11 residues. With 7 bases removed from V and 2 bases from J, the gap between germline ends came to 6 bases.

This clone was detected a few times. This rearrangement joins TRBV19 to TRBJ1-2; TRBD1 matches 8 bases. CDR3 length equals 12 residues. V lost 8 bases to trimming and J lost 5 bases; unmatched junction nucleotides: 4. Germline V gene lookup returns CDR1 LNHDA and CDR2 SQIVND (reference sequence). Here the CDR3 reads CASLDRAYGYTF. The CDR3 coding sequence is TGTGCCAGTCTGGACAGGGCTTATGGCTACACCTTC. The whole variable domain, filled in from reference TRBV19 and TRBJ1-2, reads DGGITQSPKYLFRKEGQNVTLSCEQNLNHDAMYWYRQDPGQGLRLIYYSQIVNDFQKGDIAEGYSVSREKKESFPLTVTSAQKNPTAFYLCASLDRAYGYTFGSGTRLTVV.

This clone was found a few times. This chain connects TRBV4-3 to TRBJ2-7; D gene uncertain. There are 15 residues in the CDR3. Germline CDR1 is LGHNA and CDR2 is YSLEER. The V gene lost 0 bases and the J gene lost 6 bases, with 15 bases spanning the gap. In nucleotides, the CDR3 is TGCGCCAGCAGCCAAGACAAGTCAGGATGGCGCGAGCAGTACTTC. It yields the protein CASSQDKSGWREQYF.

This clone turned up a few times. V usage is TRBV5-1 and J usage is TRBJ1-2, with 10 bases that match TRBD1. The germline V gene has CDR1 SGHRS and CDR2 YFSETQ. The trim removed 4 bases at V and 6 bases at J, leaving 6 bases unmatched. The CDR3 sequence is 14 residues long. The CDR3 DNA reads TGCGCCAGCAGCCAGACCGACAGGGGGCATGGCTACACCTTC. Its translation: CASSQTDRGHGYTF.